Listed below are T cell receptor beta chains from one sample, sequenced in a study of blood T cells in healthy people across ages. TCRdb re-analysed the 5' RACE reads in MiXCR, keeping a single row per CDR3 protein. The sample contains around 800,000 distinct CDR3 sequences, roughly 46% of which appear only once. Sequenced material: blood. These receptors all stem from an elderly man in good health. CDR3s include the opening cysteine and the closing phenylalanine or tryptophan. The D gene is left open where the match is weak. Rows may omit the clone size; those that give it use once, few, many or a size class.

j_call: TRBJ2-1; v_call: TRBV5-1; d_call: TRBD2; clone_size: few; cdr3_aa: CASSLASGKGEQFF; cdr3_nt: TGCGCCAGCAGCTTGGCTAGCGGGAAAGGCGAGCAGTTCTTC
j_call: TRBJ2-1; v_call: TRBV20-1; d_call: TRBD2; clone_size: many; cdr3_aa: CSARETSGYNEQFF; cdr3_nt: TGCAGTGCTAGAGAGACTAGCGGATACAATGAGCAGTTCTTC
j_call: TRBJ2-7; v_call: TRBV10-3; d_call: TRBD2; clone_size: NA; cdr3_aa: CAAKLTAGDSYEQYF; cdr3_nt: TGTGCCGCCAAACTTACAGCGGGAGATTCCTACGAGCAGTACTTC
j_call: TRBJ2-7; v_call: TRBV25-1; d_call: NA; clone_size: NA; cdr3_aa: CASSRTGSGEQYF; cdr3_nt: TGTGCCAGTAGCAGGACCGGCTCGGGTGAGCAGTACTTC
j_call: TRBJ1-1; v_call: TRBV6-2/TRBV6-3; d_call: TRBD1; clone_size: NA; cdr3_aa: CASRRRTGPNTEAFF; cdr3_nt: TGTGCCAGCAGGAGAAGGACAGGGCCGAACACTGAAGCTTTCTTT
j_call: TRBJ2-3; v_call: TRBV6-4; d_call: NA; clone_size: few; cdr3_aa: CASSASPTDTQYF; cdr3_nt: TGTGCCAGCAGTGCCAGCCCCACAGATACGCAGTATTTT
j_call: TRBJ1-1; v_call: TRBV6-2/TRBV6-3; d_call: NA; clone_size: NA; cdr3_aa: CASWRGQWNTEAFF; cdr3_nt: TGTGCCAGCTGGCGGGGGCAATGGAACACTGAAGCTTTCTTT
j_call: TRBJ1-5; v_call: TRBV10-3; d_call: TRBD1; clone_size: once; cdr3_aa: CATRQGVYSNQPQHF; cdr3_nt: TGTGCCACGAGACAGGGCGTATATAGCAATCAGCCCCAGCATTTT
j_call: TRBJ2-2; v_call: TRBV7-9; d_call: NA; clone_size: NA; cdr3_aa: CASARAPTRGGELFF; cdr3_nt: TGTGCCAGCGCTCGGGCACCTACTAGGGGCGGGGAGCTGTTTTTT
j_call: TRBJ2-7; v_call: TRBV20-1; d_call: NA; clone_size: NA; cdr3_aa: CSARKRPTDLRRYEQYF; cdr3_nt: TGCAGTGCTAGAAAACGGCCAACGGACCTAAGGAGGTACGAGCAGTACTTC
j_call: TRBJ2-1; v_call: TRBV4-3; d_call: TRBD2; clone_size: NA; cdr3_aa: CASSQGSTSGSNEQFF; cdr3_nt: TGCGCCAGCAGCCAAGGGTCCACTAGCGGGAGCAATGAGCAGTTCTTC
j_call: TRBJ1-1; v_call: TRBV28; d_call: TRBD1; clone_size: many; cdr3_aa: CASSRQGAGNTEAFF; cdr3_nt: TGTGCCAGCAGTCGGCAGGGGGCAGGGAACACTGAAGCTTTCTTT
j_call: TRBJ1-4; v_call: TRBV27; d_call: NA; clone_size: few; cdr3_aa: CASSFSGYDEKLFF; cdr3_nt: TGTGCCAGCAGTTTTTCGGGGTATGATGAAAAACTGTTTTTT
j_call: TRBJ1-4; v_call: TRBV7-2; d_call: TRBD1; clone_size: few; cdr3_aa: CASSSRSGTGAVYEKLFF; cdr3_nt: TGTGCCAGCAGCTCGAGATCCGGGACAGGGGCAGTATATGAAAAACTGTTTTTT
j_call: TRBJ2-6; v_call: TRBV3-1; d_call: NA; clone_size: NA; cdr3_aa: CASSQPGGSSGANVLTF; cdr3_nt: TGTGCCAGCAGCCAACCGGGCGGAAGCTCTGGGGCCAACGTCCTGACTTTC
j_call: TRBJ2-7; v_call: TRBV20-1; d_call: NA; clone_size: NA; cdr3_aa: CSARRGTDSSYEQYF; cdr3_nt: TGCAGTGCTAGACGGGGGACAGATTCCTCCTACGAGCAGTACTTC
j_call: TRBJ2-1; v_call: TRBV29-1; d_call: NA; clone_size: NA; cdr3_aa: CSVEAAEVYNEQFF; cdr3_nt: TGCAGCGTTGAGGCCGCGGAGGTTTACAATGAGCAGTTCTTC
j_call: TRBJ2-7; v_call: TRBV6-6; d_call: TRBD2; clone_size: many; cdr3_aa: CASSRTSGSSYEQYF; cdr3_nt: TGTGCCAGCAGCCGGACTAGCGGGAGCTCCTACGAGCAGTACTTC
j_call: TRBJ2-7; v_call: TRBV10-1; d_call: NA; clone_size: NA; cdr3_aa: CASSESSGSGEQYF; cdr3_nt: TGCGCCAGCAGTGAGTCGAGCGGATCGGGCGAGCAGTACTTC
j_call: TRBJ2-5; v_call: TRBV7-2; d_call: TRBD1; clone_size: NA; cdr3_aa: CASSWGTGETQYF; cdr3_nt: TGTGCCAGCAGCTGGGGGACAGGAGAGACCCAGTACTTC
j_call: TRBJ2-5; v_call: TRBV20-1; d_call: NA; clone_size: NA; cdr3_aa: CSTTTELYSQETQYF; cdr3_nt: TGCAGTACTACGACTGAACTCTACTCCCAAGAGACCCAGTACTTC
j_call: TRBJ1-5; v_call: TRBV27; d_call: TRBD1; clone_size: NA; cdr3_aa: CASRETGGQQPQHF; cdr3_nt: TGTGCCAGCAGGGAAACAGGGGGCCAACAGCCCCAGCATTTT
j_call: TRBJ2-2; v_call: TRBV3-1; d_call: NA; clone_size: NA; cdr3_aa: CASSQDAGAELFF; cdr3_nt: TGTGCCAGCAGCCAAGATGCCGGGGCGGAGCTGTTTTTT
j_call: TRBJ1-2; v_call: TRBV12-3/TRBV12-4; d_call: TRBD1; clone_size: NA; cdr3_aa: CASSLARTGPRGGYTF; cdr3_nt: TGTGCCAGCAGTTTAGCCCGGACAGGGCCTCGGGGTGGCTACACCTTC
j_call: TRBJ2-7; v_call: TRBV27; d_call: NA; clone_size: many; cdr3_aa: CASSSRVLPYEQYF; cdr3_nt: TGTGCCAGCAGTTCCCGGGTCCTCCCCTACGAGCAGTACTTC
j_call: TRBJ2-6; v_call: TRBV9; d_call: NA; clone_size: once; cdr3_aa: CVSSVGAISSGANVLTF; cdr3_nt: TGTGTCAGCAGCGTAGGCGCAATCAGCTCCGGGGCCAACGTCCTGACTTTC
j_call: TRBJ2-1; v_call: TRBV20-1; d_call: TRBD1; clone_size: NA; cdr3_aa: CSAVHPGTGTGNEQFF; cdr3_nt: TGCAGTGCCGTACACCCCGGGACAGGCACAGGGAATGAGCAGTTCTTC
j_call: TRBJ2-7; v_call: TRBV6-5; d_call: TRBD2; clone_size: NA; cdr3_aa: CASTPTSGAYEQYF; cdr3_nt: TGTGCCAGCACCCCGACTAGCGGGGCCTACGAGCAGTACTTC
j_call: TRBJ2-3; v_call: TRBV6-5; d_call: NA; clone_size: NA; cdr3_aa: CASNGAGTTDTQYF; cdr3_nt: TGTGCCAGCAATGGGGCAGGGACCACAGATACGCAGTATTTT
j_call: TRBJ2-7; v_call: TRBV7-2; d_call: TRBD1; clone_size: NA; cdr3_aa: CASSRDRGEIQYF; cdr3_nt: TGTGCCAGCAGCCGGGACAGGGGGGAAATCCAGTACTTC
j_call: TRBJ2-7; v_call: TRBV21-1; d_call: NA; clone_size: NA; cdr3_aa: CASSKQSPRIGRGGYEQYF; cdr3_nt: TGTGCCAGCAGCAAACAATCCCCTCGGATCGGTCGAGGGGGCTACGAGCAGTACTTC
j_call: TRBJ2-2; v_call: TRBV5-4; d_call: TRBD1; clone_size: NA; cdr3_aa: CASSLGVQGAVGELFF; cdr3_nt: TGTGCCAGCAGCTTAGGGGTACAGGGGGCAGTCGGGGAGCTGTTTTTT
j_call: TRBJ2-5; v_call: TRBV9; d_call: NA; clone_size: few; cdr3_aa: CASSQTSRETQYF; cdr3_nt: TGTGCCAGCAGTCAGACTAGTCGGGAGACCCAGTACTTC
j_call: TRBJ2-4; v_call: TRBV28; d_call: TRBD1; clone_size: NA; cdr3_aa: CASSSQGGDRGRNIQYF; cdr3_nt: TGTGCCAGCAGTTCCCAGGGGGGGGACAGGGGGAGAAACATTCAGTACTTC
j_call: TRBJ1-6; v_call: TRBV4-3; d_call: NA; clone_size: NA; cdr3_aa: CASSQESYYNSPLHF; cdr3_nt: TGCGCCAGCAGCCAAGAAAGCTATTATAATTCACCCCTCCACTTT
j_call: TRBJ2-3; v_call: TRBV3-1; d_call: TRBD2; clone_size: NA; cdr3_aa: CASSQELISGGTDTQYF; cdr3_nt: TGTGCCAGCAGCCAAGAGCTTATTAGCGGGGGCACAGATACGCAGTATTTT
j_call: TRBJ2-7; v_call: TRBV7-9; d_call: NA; clone_size: NA; cdr3_aa: CASSRVFGRGEQYF; cdr3_nt: TGTGCCAGCAGCCGCGTGTTTGGCCGGGGCGAGCAGTACTTC
j_call: TRBJ2-3; v_call: TRBV15; d_call: TRBD2; clone_size: many; cdr3_aa: CATSRPRLAGGPDTQYF; cdr3_nt: TGTGCCACCAGCAGACCCAGACTAGCGGGAGGGCCAGATACGCAGTATTTT
j_call: TRBJ2-3; v_call: TRBV12-3/TRBV12-4; d_call: NA; clone_size: few; cdr3_aa: CASRPTRTTDTQYF; cdr3_nt: TGTGCCAGCAGGCCGACAAGAACCACAGATACGCAGTATTTT
j_call: TRBJ2-5; v_call: TRBV5-1; d_call: NA; clone_size: NA; cdr3_aa: CASSEERRAPETQYF; cdr3_nt: TGCGCCAGCAGTGAGGAACGGCGGGCTCCAGAGACCCAGTACTTC
j_call: TRBJ2-7; v_call: TRBV4-3; d_call: TRBD2; clone_size: NA; cdr3_aa: CASSQDFWTSGELSYEQYF; cdr3_nt: TGCGCCAGCAGCCAAGATTTTTGGACTAGCGGGGAGTTATCATACGAGCAGTACTTC
j_call: TRBJ2-1; v_call: TRBV29-1; d_call: TRBD2; clone_size: NA; cdr3_aa: CSVEGEVAGGYNEQLF; cdr3_nt: TGCAGCGTTGAGGGGGAAGTAGCGGGGGGATACAATGAGCAGTTGTTC
j_call: TRBJ2-1; v_call: TRBV18; d_call: TRBD2; clone_size: few; cdr3_aa: CASSPGLAGQGGNEQFF; cdr3_nt: TGTGCCAGCTCACCTGGACTAGCGGGACAAGGGGGAAATGAGCAGTTCTTC
j_call: TRBJ2-1; v_call: TRBV12-3/TRBV12-4; d_call: NA; clone_size: many; cdr3_aa: CASSLYNEQFF; cdr3_nt: TGTGCCAGCAGCCTCTACAATGAGCAGTTCTTC
j_call: TRBJ2-1; v_call: TRBV28; d_call: TRBD2; clone_size: few; cdr3_aa: CANSLAGDVNEQFF; cdr3_nt: TGTGCCAACTCTCTAGCGGGTGACGTCAATGAGCAGTTCTTC
j_call: TRBJ2-3; v_call: TRBV7-2; d_call: TRBD2; clone_size: NA; cdr3_aa: CASSLVVAGADTQYF; cdr3_nt: TGTGCCAGCAGCTTAGTGGTAGCGGGAGCTGATACGCAGTATTTT
j_call: TRBJ1-2; v_call: TRBV20-1; d_call: NA; clone_size: once; cdr3_aa: CSARVGGGRAYGYTF; cdr3_nt: TGCAGTGCTAGAGTGGGGGGTGGGAGAGCCTATGGCTACACCTTC
j_call: TRBJ2-5; v_call: TRBV27; d_call: NA; clone_size: NA; cdr3_aa: CASSVYGGRETQYF; cdr3_nt: TGTGCCAGCAGTGTATATGGGGGCAGGGAGACCCAGTACTTC